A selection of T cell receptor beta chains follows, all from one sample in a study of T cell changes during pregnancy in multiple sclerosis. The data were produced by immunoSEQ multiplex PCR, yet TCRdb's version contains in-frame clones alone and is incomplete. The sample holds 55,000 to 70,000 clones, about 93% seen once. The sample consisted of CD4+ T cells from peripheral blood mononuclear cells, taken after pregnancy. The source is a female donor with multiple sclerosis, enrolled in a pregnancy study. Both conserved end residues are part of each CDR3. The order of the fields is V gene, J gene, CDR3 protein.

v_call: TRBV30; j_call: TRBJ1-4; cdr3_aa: CALGGYGEKLFF
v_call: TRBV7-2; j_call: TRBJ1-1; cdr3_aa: CASSLGGANTEAFF
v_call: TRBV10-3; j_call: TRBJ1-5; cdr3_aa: CAICAGDNQPQHF
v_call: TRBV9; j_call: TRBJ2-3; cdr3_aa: CASSADLAGGWDFTDTQYF
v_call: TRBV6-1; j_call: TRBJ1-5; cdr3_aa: CASNDGQGNQPQHF
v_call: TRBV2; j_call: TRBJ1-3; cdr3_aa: CASSAIQGSSGNTIYF
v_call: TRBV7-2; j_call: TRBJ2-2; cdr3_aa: CASSRGGQTGELFF
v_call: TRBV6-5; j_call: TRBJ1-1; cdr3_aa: CASSYSGTGLDTEAFF
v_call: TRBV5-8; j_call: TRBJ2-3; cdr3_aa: CASSLLQAGDVRSDTQYF
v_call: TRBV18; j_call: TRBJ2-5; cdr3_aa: CASSPRAGGQETQYF
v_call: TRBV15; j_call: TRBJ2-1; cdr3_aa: CATSSLQGIYNEQFF
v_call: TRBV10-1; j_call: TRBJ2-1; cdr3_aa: CASSESMSDFNEQFF
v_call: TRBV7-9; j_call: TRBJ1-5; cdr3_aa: CASSFRGQPQHF
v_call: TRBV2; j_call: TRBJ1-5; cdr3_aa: CASRAREGSNQPQHF
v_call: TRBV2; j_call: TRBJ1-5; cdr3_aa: CATTQGNQPQHF
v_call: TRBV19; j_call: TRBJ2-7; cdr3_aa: CASSRQGVTEQYF
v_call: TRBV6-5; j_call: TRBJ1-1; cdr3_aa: CASSYGGAGNTEAFF
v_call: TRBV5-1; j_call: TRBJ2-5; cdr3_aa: CASRPTGGQETQYF
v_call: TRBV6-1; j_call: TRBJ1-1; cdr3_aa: CASKGVPGGLTEAFF
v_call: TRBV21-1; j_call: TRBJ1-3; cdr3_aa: CASRGTGGTGNTIYF
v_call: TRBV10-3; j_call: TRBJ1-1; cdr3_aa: CAISGGGTVGTEAFF
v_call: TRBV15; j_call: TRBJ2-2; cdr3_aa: CATSRRGQANTGELFF
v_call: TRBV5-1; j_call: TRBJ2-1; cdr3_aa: CASSLGTSGVYQQFF
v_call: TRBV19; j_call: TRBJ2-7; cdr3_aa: CASSIETGAYEQYF
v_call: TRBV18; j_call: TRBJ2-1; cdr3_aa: CASSLAGGLYEQFF
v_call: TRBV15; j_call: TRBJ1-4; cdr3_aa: CATRAGGAGEKLFF
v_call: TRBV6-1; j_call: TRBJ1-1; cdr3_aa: CASDKSQGNTEAFF
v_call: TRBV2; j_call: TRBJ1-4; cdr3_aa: CASKWGYANEKLFF
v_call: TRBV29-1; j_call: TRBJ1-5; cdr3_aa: CSVIQGANQPQHF
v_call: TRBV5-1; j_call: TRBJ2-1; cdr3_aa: CASSPSGPYNEQFF
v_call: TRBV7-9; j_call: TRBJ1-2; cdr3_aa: CASSFSNNYGYTF
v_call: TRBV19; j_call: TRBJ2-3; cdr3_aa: CASSMRRDRSTDTQYF
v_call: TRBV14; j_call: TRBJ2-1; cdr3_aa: CASSARDRDFQIAYNEQFF
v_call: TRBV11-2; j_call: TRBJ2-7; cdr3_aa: CASSLGTGMFYEQYF
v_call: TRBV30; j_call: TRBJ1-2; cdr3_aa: CACDPGQGVDGYTF
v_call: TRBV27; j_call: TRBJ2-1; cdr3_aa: CASSLDPTSGDYNEQFF
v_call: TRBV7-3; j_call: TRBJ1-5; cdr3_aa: CASRIRTGGSPHSNQPQHF
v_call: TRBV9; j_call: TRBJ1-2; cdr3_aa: CASSGPGPGQGNGYTF
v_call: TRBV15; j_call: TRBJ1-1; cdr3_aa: CATQPGTGTEAFF
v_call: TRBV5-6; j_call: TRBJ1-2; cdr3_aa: CASSLAGPFYGYTF
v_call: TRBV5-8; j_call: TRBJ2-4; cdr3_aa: CASSLERDSYKNIQYF
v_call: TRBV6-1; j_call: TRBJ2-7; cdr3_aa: CASSGSSGAYEQYF